The T cell receptor beta chain described here comes from a study of cytomegalovirus exposure and HLA in healthy donors. With V trimmed by 7 bases and J by 8 bases, 2 bases remained unmatched. Germline lookup yields CDR1 SQVTM and CDR2 ANQGSEA. CDR3 size: 12 residues. The primer mix had 60 Vbeta and 13 Jbeta primers. Generated by immunoSEQ multiplex PCR, the TCRdb table keeps only in-frame clones and is missing some. The table lists about 230,000 clones, 70% to 80% of them singletons. Likely unrecorded immune exposures existed in these nominally healthy donors. Sample: PBMCs. The receptor's source is a woman aged 60-70 years in good health and CMV-seropositive. This chain uses TRBV29-1 with TRBJ1-6, with TRBD1 matching 10 bases. CDR3 amino acids: CSAGTGDSPLHF. The CDR3 bases are TGCAGCGCCGGGACAGGGGATTCACCCCTCCACTTT. Supplemented by reference TRBV29-1 and TRBJ1-6, the full variable domain reads SAVISQKPSRDICQRGTSLTIQCQVDSQVTMMFWYRQQPGQSLTLIATANQGSEATYESGFVIDKFPISRPNLTFSTLTVSNMSPEDSSIYLCSAGTGDSPLHFGNGTRLTVT.